The rows below give T cell receptor beta chains drawn from one sample of a study of T cell repertoires in cytomegalovirus infection. MiXCR, run by TCRdb on the reads, gives a single entry per CDR3 protein. Among about 230,000 distinct CDR3 sequences listed, approximately 22% were seen once. The sequencing input was CD8+ T cells from PBMCs. These receptors came from a human donor in good health (CMV status not recorded). Some clones in this sample may be carry-over from other donors' samples. The CDR3 runs from the conserved cysteine through the conserved F or W. Fields, in order: J gene, clone size, D gene, V gene, CDR3 protein, CDR3 DNA. A D gene is named only where the DNA matches it firmly. Expanded clones get a size class; other rows say once, few or many, or leave the size out.

TRBJ1-1 NA NA TRBV2 CASSEPRGTEAFF TGTGCCAGCAGTGAACCCCGAGGGACTGAAGCTTTCTTT
TRBJ2-1 few NA TRBV7-9 CASTLVVGGPNNEQFF TGTGCCAGCACCTTAGTCGTCGGGGGCCCAAACAATGAGCAGTTCTTC
TRBJ2-1 few TRBD1 TRBV6-1 CASSPSSGQGYNEQFF TGTGCCAGCAGTCCCTCTTCGGGACAGGGTTACAATGAGCAGTTCTTC
TRBJ2-1 NA NA TRBV14 CASSQGSLEFDEQFF TGTGCCAGCAGCCAAGGTAGTCTGGAGTTCGATGAGCAGTTCTTC
TRBJ2-3 few NA TRBV7-3 CARTVPPDCTDTQYF TGTGCCAGAACGGTGCCCCCCGACTGCACAGATACGCAGTATTTT
TRBJ1-6 NA TRBD1 TRBV28 CASSLSVGGQVAINSPLHF TGTGCCAGCAGTTTATCGGTGGGGGGACAGGTAGCCATCAATTCACCCCTCCACTTT
TRBJ1-3 NA NA TRBV7-3 CASSLSPDSSGNTIYF TGTGCCAGCAGCTTATCACCGGACAGCTCTGGAAACACCATATATTTT
TRBJ2-7 many NA TRBV7-2 CASSLRTAYEQYF TGTGCCAGCAGCTTGCGTACAGCCTACGAGCAGTACTTC
TRBJ2-5 NA TRBD2 TRBV7-9 CASSQIGLAVYQETQYF TGTGCCAGCAGCCAAATCGGACTAGCGGTGTACCAAGAGACCCAGTACTTC
TRBJ2-5 NA TRBD2 TRBV28 CASSSMGLAGSETQYF TGTGCCAGCAGTTCAATGGGACTAGCGGGGTCAGAGACCCAGTACTTC
TRBJ2-3 NA NA TRBV29-1 CSVTVSTDTQYF TGCAGCGTGACCGTAAGCACAGATACGCAGTATTTT
TRBJ2-7 few NA TRBV13 CASSSRDTTFYEQYF TGTGCCAGCAGCTCCCGGGACACTACTTTCTACGAGCAGTACTTC
TRBJ1-1 NA NA TRBV14 CASSQLGGGTEAFF TGTGCCAGCAGCCAATTGGGGGGGGGCACTGAAGCTTTCTTT
TRBJ2-1 few TRBD2 TRBV12-3/TRBV12-4 CASSWTRNEQFF TGTGCCAGCAGTTGGACTAGAAATGAGCAGTTCTTC
TRBJ2-3 NA NA TRBV6-5 CASSYSTWGSTDTQYF TGTGCCAGCAGTTACTCGACCTGGGGTAGCACAGATACGCAGTATTTT
TRBJ2-7 NA NA TRBV28 CASSVTWTSYEQYF TGTGCCAGCAGCGTTACCTGGACCTCCTACGAGCAGTACTTC
TRBJ2-1 many NA TRBV7-6 CASSLLSASSYNEQFF TGTGCCAGCAGCCTTCTCTCAGCGAGCTCCTACAATGAGCAGTTCTTC
TRBJ2-3 NA NA TRBV6-2/TRBV6-3 CASSYWPPHSSTDTQYF TGTGCCAGCAGTTACTGGCCCCCGCACTCTTCCACAGATACGCAGTATTTT
TRBJ2-5 NA TRBD1 TRBV29-1 CSVDWGQEQETQYF TGCAGCGTTGATTGGGGACAGGAACAAGAGACCCAGTACTTC
TRBJ2-5 few NA TRBV28 CASSLGWWRGQETQYF TGTGCCAGCAGTTTGGGGTGGTGGAGGGGCCAAGAGACCCAGTACTTC
TRBJ1-1 NA TRBD1 TRBV6-5 CASSYSGTGAEAFF TGTGCCAGCAGTTACTCGGGGACAGGGGCCGAAGCTTTCTTT
TRBJ1-2 NA NA TRBV28 CASSPSGEGYTF TGTGCCAGCAGTCCCTCGGGGGAGGGCTACACCTTC
TRBJ1-6 few TRBD1 TRBV7-9 CASSPRDREYSPLHF TGTGCCAGCAGCCCCCGGGACAGGGAGTATTCACCCCTCCACTTT
TRBJ2-3 many NA TRBV7-6 CASSFQSSLYTDTQYF TGTGCCAGCAGCTTTCAGTCCAGCCTCTACACAGATACGCAGTATTTT
TRBJ1-4 NA TRBD1 TRBV29-1 CSVPTGVGEKLFF TGCAGCGTCCCCACAGGGGTGGGTGAAAAACTGTTTTTT
TRBJ1-1 few NA TRBV6-2/TRBV6-3 CASSYVPDLPYREAFF TGTGCCAGCAGTTACGTTCCGGATCTGCCTTATCGCGAAGCTTTCTTT
TRBJ2-3 few TRBD2 TRBV7-2 CASSSAGGVTDTQYF TGTGCCAGCAGCTCAGCGGGGGGCGTCACAGATACGCAGTATTTT
TRBJ2-3 NA TRBD2 TRBV6-5 CASSYSFPAGALTDTQYF TGTGCCAGCAGTTACTCATTCCCAGCGGGGGCACTCACAGATACGCAGTATTTT
TRBJ1-3 many NA TRBV7-2 CASSNGGSGNTIYF TGTGCCAGCAGCAACGGGGGCTCTGGAAACACCATATATTTT
TRBJ1-2 few TRBD1 TRBV20-1 CSALGQANYGYTF TGCAGTGCTCTCGGACAGGCTAACTATGGCTACACCTTC
TRBJ2-3 few NA TRBV11-2 CASSLWGGPGTDTQYF TGTGCCAGCAGCCTCTGGGGGGGCCCCGGCACAGATACGCAGTATTTT
TRBJ1-1 few TRBD1 TRBV4-2 CASSQATAGGWETEAFF TGTGCCAGCAGCCAAGCGACGGCAGGGGGCTGGGAAACTGAAGCTTTCTTT
TRBJ2-7 few TRBD1 TRBV12-3/TRBV12-4 CASSSMPPGQGAGEQYF TGTGCCAGCAGTTCGATGCCTCCGGGACAGGGGGCGGGAGAGCAGTACTTC
TRBJ2-7 NA NA TRBV11-2 CASTTSHGEQYF TGTGCCAGCACCACTAGCCACGGGGAGCAGTACTTC
TRBJ2-3 NA NA TRBV2 CASSALREADTQYF TGTGCCAGCAGTGCGCTCAGGGAGGCAGATACGCAGTATTTT
TRBJ2-1 many TRBD2 TRBV4-1 CASSHLGGDYNEQFF TGCGCCAGCAGCCACCTCGGGGGGGATTACAATGAGCAGTTCTTC
TRBJ2-1 NA NA TRBV29-1 CSVRGRGGNNEQFF TGCAGCGTCCGCGGTAGGGGGGGAAACAATGAGCAGTTCTTC
TRBJ2-1 NA NA TRBV7-8 CASSLEGSTNEQFF TGTGCCAGCAGCTTAGAGGGCAGTACCAATGAGCAGTTCTTC
TRBJ1-5 few NA TRBV27 CASSLVGGAHQPQHF TGTGCCAGCAGTTTAGTAGGGGGGGCGCATCAGCCCCAGCATTTT
TRBJ1-1 many NA TRBV7-9 CASSPLAGPNTEAFF TGTGCCAGCAGCCCTCTGGCCGGACCCAACACTGAAGCTTTCTTT
TRBJ2-1 few TRBD2 TRBV20-1 CSAGVLAGKDNEQFF TGCAGTGCTGGGGTACTAGCGGGGAAGGACAATGAGCAGTTCTTC
TRBJ2-1 few TRBD1 TRBV20-1 CSARGQGVTEQFF TGCAGTGCTAGAGGACAGGGGGTTACTGAGCAGTTCTTC
TRBJ1-2 many NA TRBV27 CASSFLSGPQDYGYTF TGTGCCAGCAGTTTCCTGTCGGGCCCCCAGGACTATGGCTACACCTTC
TRBJ1-1 NA TRBD1 TRBV19 CASSRDRGGTEAFF TGTGCCAGTAGTAGGGACAGGGGTGGCACTGAAGCTTTCTTT
TRBJ1-1 few TRBD1 TRBV9 CASSVEGQGNTEAFF TGTGCCAGCAGCGTAGAGGGACAGGGGAACACTGAAGCTTTCTTT
TRBJ2-1 many TRBD2 TRBV6-6 CASSYSLRLAGAEQFF TGTGCCAGCAGTTACTCCCTGAGGCTAGCGGGGGCCGAGCAGTTCTTC
TRBJ2-5 many NA TRBV7-9 CASSFPAGGRETQYF TGTGCCAGCAGCTTTCCCGCTGGGGGTAGAGAGACCCAGTACTTC
TRBJ2-3 many TRBD2 TRBV7-8 CASSASGVDTQYF TGTGCCAGCAGCGCTAGCGGGGTTGATACGCAGTATTTT
TRBJ1-1 few NA TRBV4-2 CASSPGTDLAEAFF TGTGCCAGCAGCCCAGGGACGGATTTGGCTGAAGCTTTCTTT
TRBJ2-1 few TRBD2 TRBV19 CATQGGGSSYNEQFF TGTGCCACCCAGGGCGGGGGGAGCTCCTACAATGAGCAGTTCTTC
TRBJ1-2 NA NA TRBV7-9 CASSLAEGMRYGYTF TGTGCCAGCAGCTTAGCTGAGGGGATGCGCTATGGCTACACCTTC
TRBJ2-2 NA TRBD1 TRBV12-3/TRBV12-4 CVSSLRGRAGELFF TGTGTCAGCAGTTTAAGGGGGCGGGCCGGGGAGCTGTTTTTT
TRBJ1-5 NA TRBD1 TRBV12-3/TRBV12-4 CASLEGTGAGGNQPQHF TGTGCCAGCCTCGAGGGGACAGGGGCGGGCGGCAATCAGCCCCAGCATTTT
TRBJ1-2 few NA TRBV18 CASSPPGFNGYTF TGTGCCAGCTCCCCGCCGGGGTTCAATGGCTACACCTTC
TRBJ2-3 NA TRBD2 TRBV7-2 CASSFWTSGEDTQYF TGTGCCAGCAGCTTTTGGACTAGCGGGGAAGATACGCAGTATTTT
TRBJ2-1 few NA TRBV12-3/TRBV12-4 CASSPTAAYNEQFF TGTGCCAGCAGTCCGACCGCCGCCTACAATGAGCAGTTCTTC
TRBJ2-7 many TRBD1 TRBV7-6 CASSRPRDSSSYEQYF TGTGCCAGCAGCCGTCCCCGGGACAGCAGCTCCTACGAGCAGTACTTC
TRBJ1-2 NA NA TRBV4-1 CASSQPTLDSPNYGYTF TGCGCCAGCAGCCAACCTACTTTGGACAGCCCGAACTATGGCTACACCTTC